These T cell receptor beta chains were read from a single sample in a study of cytotoxic CD8 clonotypes in ibrutinib-treated CLL. Clones were read by immunoSEQ multiplex PCR, and TCRdb kept only the in-frame ones, dropping some. The data hold over 120,000 clones, with 79% observed a single time. The source material was PBMCs, sampled after 12 months of ibrutinib treatment. These receptors all stem from a human donor with chronic lymphocytic leukemia. CDR3s include the opening cysteine and the closing phenylalanine or tryptophan. D genes are given only for firm matches. The size field is filled for only some rows; it gives once, few, many or a size class.

d_gene: TRBD2; v_gene: TRBV9; len: 14; abundance: -; j_gene: TRBJ2-1; CDR3aa: CASSVAGGPSEQFF; CDR3nt: TGTGCCAGCAGCGTAGCGGGAGGGCCGAGTGAGCAGTTCTTC
d_gene: TRBD2; v_gene: TRBV19; len: 14; abundance: -; j_gene: TRBJ2-7; CDR3aa: CASSIGGGPSEQYF; CDR3nt: TGTGCCAGTAGTATCGGGGGAGGGCCGAGCGAGCAGTACTTC
d_gene: -; v_gene: TRBV6-4; len: 13; abundance: -; j_gene: TRBJ2-2; CDR3aa: CASSPTFGGELFF; CDR3nt: TGTGCCAGCAGTCCGACTTTCGGCGGGGAGCTGTTTTTT
d_gene: TRBD2; v_gene: TRBV11-2; len: 16; abundance: once; j_gene: TRBJ2-3; CDR3aa: CASSFIKGLGEDTQYF; CDR3nt: TGTGCCAGCAGCTTCATAAAGGGACTAGGGGAAGATACGCAGTATTTT
d_gene: TRBD1; v_gene: TRBV5-4; len: 15; abundance: once; j_gene: TRBJ2-7; CDR3aa: CASSLETGALNEQYF; CDR3nt: TGTGCCAGCAGCTTGGAGACAGGGGCGTTGAACGAGCAGTACTTC
d_gene: TRBD1; v_gene: TRBV4-3; len: 17; abundance: -; j_gene: TRBJ2-2; CDR3aa: CASSQDIGQGFTGELFF; CDR3nt: TGCGCCAGCAGCCAAGATATCGGACAGGGGTTCACCGGGGAGCTGTTTTTT
d_gene: -; v_gene: TRBV4-1; len: 17; abundance: -; j_gene: TRBJ2-3; CDR3aa: CASSQEATGQSTDTQYF; CDR3nt: TGCGCCAGCAGCCAAGAGGCGACAGGCCAAAGCACAGATACGCAGTATTTT
d_gene: -; v_gene: TRBV5-4; len: 17; abundance: -; j_gene: TRBJ2-5; CDR3aa: CASSLAPFGSLGETQYF; CDR3nt: TGTGCCAGCAGCTTGGCCCCTTTTGGAAGCCTGGGAGAGACCCAGTACTTC
d_gene: -; v_gene: TRBV12-2; len: 16; abundance: -; j_gene: TRBJ2-6; CDR3aa: CASRREGRAGANVLTF; CDR3nt: TGTGCAAGTCGGCGTGAGGGCAGGGCTGGGGCCAACGTCCTGACTTTC
d_gene: -; v_gene: TRBV6-5; len: 15; abundance: -; j_gene: TRBJ1-2; CDR3aa: CASSYQSATNYGYTF; CDR3nt: TGTGCCAGCAGTTACCAATCAGCTACTAACTATGGCTACACCTTC
d_gene: -; v_gene: TRBV28; len: 15; abundance: -; j_gene: TRBJ1-1; CDR3aa: CASSFGQTMNTEAFF; CDR3nt: TGTGCCAGCAGTTTTGGACAGACCATGAACACTGAAGCTTTCTTT
d_gene: -; v_gene: TRBV11-2; len: 17; abundance: -; j_gene: TRBJ2-7; CDR3aa: CASSSLGRQRSNYEQYF; CDR3nt: TGTGCCAGCAGCTCCCTCGGGCGGCAAAGATCTAACTACGAGCAGTACTTC
d_gene: TRBD2; v_gene: TRBV4-3; len: 17; abundance: once; j_gene: TRBJ2-3; CDR3aa: CASSQGEIAGLEDTQYF; CDR3nt: TGCGCCAGCAGCCAAGGGGAGATAGCGGGACTGGAAGATACGCAGTATTTT
d_gene: TRBD1; v_gene: TRBV2; len: 15; abundance: -; j_gene: TRBJ2-7; CDR3aa: CASSKDRRSSYEQYF; CDR3nt: TGTGCCAGCAGTAAGGACAGGAGGAGCTCCTACGAGCAGTACTTC
d_gene: -; v_gene: TRBV4-3; len: 13; abundance: -; j_gene: TRBJ2-3; CDR3aa: CASSQVGVDTQYF; CDR3nt: TGCGCCAGCAGCCAAGTAGGGGTAGATACGCAGTATTTT
d_gene: TRBD2; v_gene: TRBV4-3; len: 17; abundance: -; j_gene: TRBJ2-7; CDR3aa: CASSQDGPGLPPYEQYF; CDR3nt: TGCGCCAGCAGCCAAGACGGGCCGGGACTACCTCCCTACGAGCAGTACTTC
d_gene: TRBD2; v_gene: TRBV9; len: 16; abundance: -; j_gene: TRBJ2-1; CDR3aa: CASSSRGIAGNNEQFF; CDR3nt: TGTGCCAGCAGCTCCCGAGGAATAGCGGGAAACAATGAGCAGTTCTTC
d_gene: -; v_gene: TRBV9; len: 16; abundance: -; j_gene: TRBJ1-2; CDR3aa: CASSLGHETINYGYTF; CDR3nt: TGTGCCAGCAGCCTGGGCCACGAGACGATTAACTATGGCTACACCTTC
d_gene: -; v_gene: TRBV6-4; len: 13; abundance: -; j_gene: TRBJ2-3; CDR3aa: CASSSDLGDTQYF; CDR3nt: TGTGCCAGCAGTTCGGATCTTGGAGATACGCAGTATTTT
d_gene: -; v_gene: TRBV10-3; len: 12; abundance: -; j_gene: TRBJ1-1; CDR3aa: CAISDPHTEAFF; CDR3nt: TGTGCCATCAGTGATCCCCACACTGAAGCTTTCTTT
d_gene: -; v_gene: TRBV5-1; len: 13; abundance: once; j_gene: TRBJ2-2; CDR3aa: CASSRAYTGELFF; CDR3nt: TGCGCCAGCAGCCGAGCCTACACCGGGGAGCTGTTTTTT
d_gene: TRBD2; v_gene: TRBV7-6; len: 16; abundance: -; j_gene: TRBJ2-1; CDR3aa: CASSSRLAGEIAGQFF; CDR3nt: TGTGCCAGCAGCTCGAGACTAGCGGGAGAGATAGCGGGGCAGTTCTTC
d_gene: -; v_gene: TRBV15; len: 14; abundance: -; j_gene: TRBJ1-3; CDR3aa: CATSMGRAGNTIYF; CDR3nt: TGTGCCACCAGCATGGGGCGAGCGGGAAACACCATATATTTT
d_gene: TRBD2; v_gene: TRBV29-1; len: 15; abundance: -; j_gene: TRBJ2-1; CDR3aa: CSVDSASGAYNEQFF; CDR3nt: TGCAGCGTTGATTCGGCTAGCGGGGCCTACAATGAGCAGTTCTTC
d_gene: -; v_gene: TRBV27; len: 16; abundance: -; j_gene: TRBJ1-1; CDR3aa: CASSLARGLGNTEAFF; CDR3nt: TGTGCCAGCAGTTTAGCCAGAGGACTGGGGAACACTGAAGCTTTCTTT
d_gene: -; v_gene: TRBV7-2; len: 13; abundance: -; j_gene: TRBJ2-1; CDR3aa: CASSSGLWNEQFF; CDR3nt: TGTGCCAGCAGCTCTGGACTGTGGAATGAGCAGTTCTTC
d_gene: -; v_gene: TRBV28; len: 15; abundance: -; j_gene: TRBJ2-3; CDR3aa: CASSSPTAGPNTQYF; CDR3nt: TGTGCCAGCAGTTCACCGACCGCAGGGCCAAATACGCAGTATTTT
d_gene: -; v_gene: TRBV4-1; len: 14; abundance: -; j_gene: TRBJ2-7; CDR3aa: CASSQRTVSDEQYF; CDR3nt: TGCGCCAGCAGCCAAAGGACAGTATCCGATGAGCAGTACTTC
d_gene: -; v_gene: TRBV27; len: 16; abundance: -; j_gene: TRBJ2-3; CDR3aa: CASSLSNGPSTDTQYF; CDR3nt: TGTGCCAGCAGTTTATCGAACGGGCCTAGCACAGATACGCAGTATTTT
d_gene: -; v_gene: TRBV15; len: 14; abundance: -; j_gene: TRBJ1-5; CDR3aa: CATSPAGMNQPQHF; CDR3nt: TGTGCCACCAGCCCTGCAGGGATGAATCAGCCCCAGCATTTT
d_gene: -; v_gene: TRBV28; len: 15; abundance: -; j_gene: TRBJ1-1; CDR3aa: CASSSEQGWNTEAFF; CDR3nt: TGTGCCAGCAGCTCCGAACAAGGATGGAACACTGAAGCTTTCTTT
d_gene: TRBD1; v_gene: TRBV18; len: 15; abundance: -; j_gene: TRBJ2-6; CDR3aa: CASGQGVSGANVLTF; CDR3nt: TGTGCCAGCGGACAGGGAGTCTCTGGGGCCAACGTCCTGACTTTC
d_gene: -; v_gene: TRBV30; len: 14; abundance: -; j_gene: TRBJ1-2; CDR3aa: CAWSAPAGNYGYTF; CDR3nt: TGTGCCTGGAGTGCCCCCGCGGGTAACTATGGCTACACCTTC
d_gene: -; v_gene: TRBV5-4; len: 12; abundance: -; j_gene: TRBJ2-3; CDR3aa: CASSFVADTQYF; CDR3nt: TGTGCCAGCAGCTTTGTTGCAGATACGCAGTATTTT
d_gene: TRBD2; v_gene: TRBV19; len: 15; abundance: once; j_gene: TRBJ2-7; CDR3aa: CASSHLAGGIYEQYF; CDR3nt: TGTGCCAGTAGCCATCTAGCGGGAGGGATTTACGAGCAGTACTTC
d_gene: -; v_gene: TRBV2; len: 16; abundance: -; j_gene: TRBJ1-5; CDR3aa: CASSEWGRDSNQPQHF; CDR3nt: TGTGCCAGCAGTGAATGGGGACGCGATAGCAATCAGCCCCAGCATTTT
d_gene: -; v_gene: TRBV2; len: 14; abundance: -; j_gene: TRBJ1-1; CDR3aa: CASSEEGSNTEAFF; CDR3nt: TGTGCCAGCAGTGAAGAGGGTTCGAACACTGAAGCTTTCTTT
d_gene: -; v_gene: TRBV30; len: 13; abundance: -; j_gene: TRBJ2-7; CDR3aa: CAWGAGRAYEQYF; CDR3nt: TGTGCCTGGGGGGCAGGTAGGGCCTACGAGCAGTACTTC
d_gene: -; v_gene: TRBV19; len: 17; abundance: -; j_gene: TRBJ2-1; CDR3aa: CASSNFVVAARYNEQFF; CDR3nt: TGTGCCAGTAGTAATTTTGTGGTGGCGGCGAGATACAATGAGCAGTTCTTC
d_gene: -; v_gene: TRBV19; len: 16; abundance: -; j_gene: TRBJ2-4; CDR3aa: CASSIIGRDAKNIQYF; CDR3nt: TGTGCCAGTAGTATAATTGGCAGGGATGCCAAAAACATTCAGTACTTC
d_gene: -; v_gene: TRBV7-8; len: 14; abundance: -; j_gene: TRBJ2-1; CDR3aa: CASRTRLSYNEQFF; CDR3nt: TGTGCCAGCAGAACTCGATTGAGCTACAATGAGCAGTTCTTC